Presented here are 26 T cell receptor beta chains from one specimen sequenced in a study of shared clonotypes between healthy human individuals. Sequencing was performed with immunoSEQ multiplex PCR; in TCRdb, only in-frame clones are kept and a portion is missing. The sample gives fewer than 600,000 clones, about 80% of which show up once; 12% is in the top ten. Sequencing was performed on PBMCs. Receptors were obtained from a middle-aged woman in good health. Some clones in this sample may be carry-over from other donors' samples.

The chain is built from TRBV30 and TRBJ1-5; 7 positions match TRBD1. This CDR3 is 13 amino acids long. Germline assignment: CDR1 GTSNPN and CDR2 SVGIG (reference sequence). V shed 1 base and J 5 bases; nucleotides not matched to a gene: 2. The CDR3 here is CAWSEQGYQPQHF. The CDR3 bases are TGTGCCTGGAGTGAACAGGGGTATCAGCCCCAGCATTTT.

Notes on this clone: This may stem from a read error, because a much larger clone lies one nucleotide away. The genes are TRBV6-5 and TRBJ2-7; maybe TRBD1 (5 bases). This CDR3 comprises 14 residues. CDR1 is MNHEY, CDR2 SVGAGI, per germline. Trimming shortened V by 5 bases and J by 8 bases, and 19 bases separated the two germline ends. The CDR3 protein is CASSDRWGSDKQYF. Written as DNA, the CDR3 is TGTGCCAGCAGTGACCGGTGGGGCAGCGACAAGCAGTACTTC.

The chain links TRBV28 to TRBJ2-1, with 7 bases matching TRBD2. V lost 5 bases to trimming and J lost 4 bases; unmatched junction nucleotides: 5. This CDR3 region has 14 residues. CDR1 is MDHEN, CDR2 SYDVKM, per germline. As DNA, the CDR3 is TGTGCCAGCAGTGGGGGGACTAAATACAATGAGCAGTTCTTC. Its translation: CASSGGTKYNEQFF.

The rearrangement joins TRBV30 to TRBJ2-7; TRBD1 aligns across 8 bases. Per the germline V gene, CDR1 is GTSNPN and CDR2 is SVGIG (reference sequence). V lost 0 bases, J lost 7 bases, and 8 bases stayed unmatched. The CDR3 totals 14 residues. CDR3: CAWSVGQGAGEQYF. CDR3 bases: TGTGCCTGGAGTGTAGGGCAGGGGGCGGGGGAGCAGTACTTC.

CDR3 nucleotide sequence: TGTGCCAGCTCATCATCGGGGGGAAACTACGAGCAGTACTTC. This translates into CASSSSGGNYEQYF. The J gene is TRBJ2-7, the V gene TRBV18; 7 nucleotides align to TRBD2. The germline V gene encodes CDR1 KGHSH and CDR2 LQKENI. V shed 5 bases, J shed 3 bases, and the junction held 7 bases outside the gene matches. The CDR3 runs to 14 residues.

The chain has TRBV5-6 and TRBJ2-7; D gene uncertain. The CDR3 totals 13 residues. Deletions cut 2 bases from V and 1 base from J, with 7 bases between. Germline lookup yields CDR1 SGHDT and CDR2 YYEEEE. As DNA, the CDR3 is TGTGCCAGCAGCTTTGTGGGGTCCTACGAGCAGTACTTC. It codes for CASSFVGSYEQYF.

The rearrangement links TRBV30 to TRBJ2-1, with 9 bases that match TRBD1. V lost 3 bases and J lost 6; bases outside the gene matches: 9. The CDR3 runs 15 residues. Germline assignment: CDR1 GTSNPN and CDR2 SVGIG (reference sequence). CDR3 coding DNA: TGTGCCTGGAGCCTCGGGACAGGGCGGATCAATGAGCAGTTCTTC. As protein: CAWSLGTGRINEQFF.

This clone was observed a few times. The V call is TRBV11-2, the J call TRBJ2-5; 8 bases line up with TRBD1. The CDR3 has 15 residues. V was pared by 7 bases and J by 4 bases, with 11 bases of the junction left unmatched. Germline V CDR1 and CDR2: SGHAT, FQNNGV. In DNA form, the CDR3 reads TGTGCCAGCAAGCAGACAGGGGTAGTGGGAGAGACCCAGTACTTC. Encoded protein: CASKQTGVVGETQYF.

V gene TRBV14 combines with J gene TRBJ2-1, with 11 bases matching TRBD2. CDR1 and CDR2 from the germline V gene are SGHDN and FVKESK. With 0 bases clipped from V and 11 bases from J, the junction kept 6 bases outside the gene matches. The CDR3 length is 15 residues. CDR3 DNA sequence: TGTGCCAGCAGCCAAGAAGTGGGACTAGCGGCAAAGCAGTTCTTC. Amino acids: CASSQEVGLAAKQFF. Filled out from reference TRBV14 and TRBJ2-1, the complete variable domain reads EAGVTQFPSHSVIEKGQTVTLRCDPISGHDNLYWYRRVMGKEIKFLLHFVKESKQDESGMPNNRFLAERTGGTYSTLKVQPAELEDSGVYFCASSQEVGLAAKQFFGPGTRLTVL.

The gene calls are TRBV6-5 and TRBJ2-7, with TRBD2 matching over 9 bases. The trim removed 4 bases at V and 2 bases at J, leaving 3 bases unmatched. Germline CDR1 and CDR2: MNHEY and SVGAGI. The CDR3 is made up of 14 amino acids. CDR3 sequence reads: CASSLAGEAYEQYF. The CDR3 region has the DNA TGTGCCAGCAGTTTAGCGGGAGAAGCCTACGAGCAGTACTTC.

This rearrangement joins TRBV5-6 to TRBJ2-5; 12 nucleotides agree with TRBD2. Per the germline V gene, CDR1 is SGHDT and CDR2 is YYEEEE. V dropped 7 bases and J dropped 5; count of bases not matched to a gene: 9. The CDR3 is made up of 15 amino acids. CDR3 amino acids: CASGRLAGALETQYF. The DNA for the CDR3 is TGTGCCAGCGGTAGACTAGCGGGAGCCCTGGAGACCCAGTACTTC.

This clone was seen a single time. The V gene is TRBV5-1, the J gene TRBJ2-7; 10 bases map to TRBD1. The CDR3 is 16 residues long. Trimming at V came to 2 bases and at J to 2 bases, leaving 7 bases not matched to a gene. The germline gives CDR1 SGHRS, CDR2 YFSETQ. The CDR3 spells CASSLQEGTGAYEQYF. The CDR3 coding sequence is TGCGCCAGCAGCTTACAAGAGGGGACAGGGGCCTACGAGCAGTACTTC.

Many counts were recorded for this clone. The chain joins TRBV7-2 to TRBJ2-5; 7 nucleotides agree with TRBD2. Germline V gives CDR1 SGHTA, CDR2 FQGNSA. The ends lost 4 bases at V and 11 bases at J; junction bases unmatched: 16. This CDR3 is built from 15 residues. The DNA for the CDR3 is TGTGCCAGCAGCTCCGACGGGACTATGGTAGGAGAGCAGTACTTC. It translates to CASSSDGTMVGEQYF. Complete variable domain (other parts from reference TRBV7-2 and TRBJ2-5): GAGVSQSPSNKVTEKGKDVELRCDPISGHTALYWYRQSLGQGLEFLIYFQGNSAPDKSGLPSDRFSAERTGGSVSTLTIQRTQQEDSAVYLCASSSDGTMVGEQYFGPGTRLLVL.

A single count supports this clone. This chain links TRBV5-1 with TRBJ2-5, with 8 positions matching TRBD2. The CDR3 is 15 amino acids. Germline V lookup: CDR1 SGHRS, CDR2 YFSETQ. Unmatched junction bases numbered 3, after V lost 1 base and J lost 1 base. CDR3: CASSLTSGSQETQYF. DNA of the CDR3: TGCGCCAGCAGCTTGACTAGCGGATCCCAAGAGACCCAGTACTTC.

V usage is TRBV27 and J usage is TRBJ1-2; D is unclear. CDR3 length equals 15 residues. V was clipped by 1 base and J by 0 bases, with 9 bases between them. Per germline, CDR1 MNHEY and CDR2 SMNVEV (reference sequence). This CDR3 reads CASSLFPGTNYGYTF. For the CDR3, the DNA is TGTGCCAGCAGTTTATTCCCAGGAACTAACTATGGCTACACCTTC.

The chain recombines TRBV7-2 with TRBJ2-3; 8 bases map to TRBD2. Germline CDR1 is SGHTA and CDR2 is FQGNSA. J lost 6 bases, V lost 3 bases, and 5 bases had no gene match. The CDR3 is 14 residues long. Here the CDR3 reads CASSFLGTRDTQYF. CDR3 nucleotide sequence: TGTGCCAGCAGCTTTTTAGGGACTAGGGATACGCAGTATTTT.

V and J are TRBV28 and TRBJ2-5, with TRBD2 as a possible D gene (6 bases). Trimming left V 4 bases short and J 1 base short, with 10 bases between. This CDR3 spans 14 amino acids. CDR1 and CDR2 (germline): MDHEN, SYDVKM. DNA of the CDR3: TGTGCCAGCAGTTCCGGGAGCACCCAAGAGACCCAGTACTTC. Translation: CASSSGSTQETQYF.

V gene TRBV18 combines with J gene TRBJ2-7, with 9 bases identical to TRBD1. Germline CDR1 KGHSH, CDR2 LQKENI. The CDR3 spans 17 residues. V was clipped by 6 bases and J by 0 bases; unmatched bases: 12. DNA for the CDR3: TGTGCCAGCTCGGTACAGGGGGCCGCACGTACCTCCTACGAGCAGTACTTC. It specifies CASSVQGAARTSYEQYF.

This clone was detected only once. The chain carries TRBV28 and TRBJ2-6; D gene uncertain. The germline V gene encodes CDR1 MDHEN and CDR2 SYDVKM. Trimming removed 8 bases from V and 4 bases from J, with 12 bases in between. This CDR3 is built from 14 residues. The chain's CDR3 is CASRTPSGANVLTF. In DNA form, the CDR3 reads TGTGCCAGCCGGACCCCGTCCGGGGCCAACGTCCTGACTTTC.

The chain couples TRBV28 to TRBJ2-7; 12 bases map to TRBD2. Germline V gene sequence: CDR1 MDHEN, CDR2 SYDVKM. This CDR3 contains 15 residues. With V trimmed by 4 bases and J by 9 bases, 10 bases remained unmatched. The CDR3 is CASSSPASGRGGQYF. CDR3 nucleotides: TGTGCCAGCAGTTCCCCGGCTAGCGGGAGGGGAGGGCAGTACTTC.

The V call is TRBV19, the J call TRBJ2-7, with D perhaps being TRBD1 or TRBD2 (5 bases each). The CDR3 loop spans 15 amino acids. Germline CDR1 and CDR2: LNHDA and SQIVND (reference sequence). Deletions cut 5 bases from V and 1 base from J, with 15 bases between. This CDR3 is CASSPVAGSSYEQYF. CDR3 sequence (DNA): TGTGCCAGTAGTCCAGTCGCAGGGAGTTCCTACGAGCAGTACTTC.

The chain uses TRBV7-3 and TRBJ2-1; possibly TRBD2 for D (6 bases). The CDR3 is 15 residues long. V was shortened by 5 bases and J by 4 bases, with 15 bases between the two germline ends. Per the germline V gene, CDR1 is SGHTA and CDR2 is FQGTGA. The CDR3 region has the DNA TGTGCCAGCAGCACAGGTGCTAGCGCGTACAATGAGCAGTTCTTC. This sequence encodes CASSTGASAYNEQFF.

J is TRBJ2-5 and V is TRBV28, with 7 bases that match TRBD1. The CDR3 has 14 residues. Germline trimming cut 7 bases from V and 6 bases from J; bases unmatched to any gene: 11. Germline assignment: CDR1 MDHEN and CDR2 SYDVKM. This CDR3 reads CASNPTGKGKTQYF. The DNA for the CDR3 is TGTGCCAGCAACCCGACAGGGAAGGGGAAGACCCAGTACTTC.

The chain links TRBV30 to TRBJ2-1, with D unresolved. The CDR3 covers 11 residues. CDR1 GTSNPN and CDR2 SVGIG come from the germline V gene (reference sequence). Trimming left V 4 bases short and J 3 bases short, with 4 bases between. CDR3 DNA: TGTGCCTGGACCTACTACAATGAGCAGTTCTTC. This translates into CAWTYYNEQFF.

With respect to this clone: A much larger clonotype is one base distant, so this may be a read error. The CDR3, as DNA: TGTGCCAGCAGCTTAGGTCTAGCGGGAGGCGCGCGGTACGAGCAGTACTTC. It translates to CASSLGLAGGARYEQYF. The chain carries TRBV7-9 and TRBJ2-7; 11 bases are a match to TRBD2. Germline CDR1 and CDR2: SEHNR and FQNEAQ (reference sequence). The CDR3 runs to 17 residues. Trimming removed 1 base from V and 4 bases from J; junction bases left unmatched: 9.

This clone has a single count. CDR3 protein: CASSSGPTEQYF. The CDR3 region has the DNA TGCGCCAGCAGCTCGGGTCCGACCGAGCAGTACTTC. This sequence joins TRBV5-1 and TRBJ2-7; D is ambiguous. The CDR3 covers 12 residues. The germline V and J ends were trimmed by 3 bases and 6 bases, with 10 bases remaining between them. From germline, CDR1 is SGHRS and CDR2 YFSETQ.